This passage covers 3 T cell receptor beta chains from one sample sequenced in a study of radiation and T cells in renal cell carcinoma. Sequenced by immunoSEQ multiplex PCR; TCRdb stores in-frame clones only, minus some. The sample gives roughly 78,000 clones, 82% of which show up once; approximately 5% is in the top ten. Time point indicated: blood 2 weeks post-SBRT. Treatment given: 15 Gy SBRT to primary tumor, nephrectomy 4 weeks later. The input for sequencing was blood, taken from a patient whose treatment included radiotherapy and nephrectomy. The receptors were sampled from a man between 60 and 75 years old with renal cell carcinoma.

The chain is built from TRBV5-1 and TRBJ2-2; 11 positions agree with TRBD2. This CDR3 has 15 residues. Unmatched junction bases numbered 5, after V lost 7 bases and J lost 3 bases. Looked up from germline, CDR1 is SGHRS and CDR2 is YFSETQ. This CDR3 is CASSGLADHTGELFF. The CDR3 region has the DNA TGCGCCAGCTCGGGACTAGCGGACCACACCGGGGAGCTGTTTTTT.

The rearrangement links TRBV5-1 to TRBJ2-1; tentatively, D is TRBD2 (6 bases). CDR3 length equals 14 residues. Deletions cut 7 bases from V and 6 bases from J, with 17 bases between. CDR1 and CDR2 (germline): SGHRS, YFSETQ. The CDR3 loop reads CASQPDPGGNEQFF. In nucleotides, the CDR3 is TGCGCCAGCCAGCCCGACCCCGGGGGCAATGAGCAGTTCTTC. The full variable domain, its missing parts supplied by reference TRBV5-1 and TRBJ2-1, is KAGVTQTPRYLIKTRGQQVTLSCSPISGHRSVSWYQQTPGQGLQFLFEYFSETQRNKGNFPGRFSGRQFSNSRSEMNVSTLELGDSALYLCASQPDPGGNEQFFGPGTRLTVL.

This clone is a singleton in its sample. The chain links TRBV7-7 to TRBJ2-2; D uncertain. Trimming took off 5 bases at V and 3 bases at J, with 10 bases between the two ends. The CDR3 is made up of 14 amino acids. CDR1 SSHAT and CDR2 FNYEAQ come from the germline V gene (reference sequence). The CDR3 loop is CASSQTRDTGELFF. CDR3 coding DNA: TGTGCCAGCAGCCAGACTCGAGACACCGGGGAGCTGTTTTTT.